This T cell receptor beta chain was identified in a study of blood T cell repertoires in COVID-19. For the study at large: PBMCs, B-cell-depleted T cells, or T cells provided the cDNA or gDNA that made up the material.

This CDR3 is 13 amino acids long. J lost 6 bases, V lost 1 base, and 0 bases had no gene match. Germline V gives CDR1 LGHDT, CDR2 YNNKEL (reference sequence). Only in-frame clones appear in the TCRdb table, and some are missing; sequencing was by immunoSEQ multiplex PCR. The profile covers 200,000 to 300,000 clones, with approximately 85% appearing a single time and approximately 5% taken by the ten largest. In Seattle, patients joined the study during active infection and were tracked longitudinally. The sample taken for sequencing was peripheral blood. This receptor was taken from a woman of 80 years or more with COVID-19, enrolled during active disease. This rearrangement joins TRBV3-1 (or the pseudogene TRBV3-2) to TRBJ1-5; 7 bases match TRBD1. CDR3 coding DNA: TGTGCCAGCAGCCAAGGACAGGGTCAGCCCCAGCATTTT. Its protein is CASSQGQGQPQHF.